This TCR beta chain was captured by sequencing in a study of blood T cell repertoires in COVID-19. About the research overall: Whether acute or convalescent, the COVID-19 samples came from the United States, Italy and Spain. Sources were T cells, B-cell-depleted T cells, or PBMCs; the material itself was cDNA or gDNA.

The assay was immunoSEQ multiplex PCR, and TCRdb's table has in-frame clones only and misses some. Of over 25,000 clones in the sample, less than 85% were seen once. The germline gives CDR1 SGHTA, CDR2 FQGTGA. The CDR3 length is 13 residues. V was trimmed by 5 bases and J by 7 bases, leaving 14 bases between them. The sequenced sample consisted of peripheral blood. This clonotype was sampled from an elderly woman with acute or convalescent COVID-19. The rearrangement uses TRBV7-3 and TRBJ1-2, with D unclear. The CDR3 spells CASSQRAGIGYTF. In nucleotides, the CDR3 is TGTGCCAGCAGCCAACGGGCGGGGATTGGCTACACCTTC.